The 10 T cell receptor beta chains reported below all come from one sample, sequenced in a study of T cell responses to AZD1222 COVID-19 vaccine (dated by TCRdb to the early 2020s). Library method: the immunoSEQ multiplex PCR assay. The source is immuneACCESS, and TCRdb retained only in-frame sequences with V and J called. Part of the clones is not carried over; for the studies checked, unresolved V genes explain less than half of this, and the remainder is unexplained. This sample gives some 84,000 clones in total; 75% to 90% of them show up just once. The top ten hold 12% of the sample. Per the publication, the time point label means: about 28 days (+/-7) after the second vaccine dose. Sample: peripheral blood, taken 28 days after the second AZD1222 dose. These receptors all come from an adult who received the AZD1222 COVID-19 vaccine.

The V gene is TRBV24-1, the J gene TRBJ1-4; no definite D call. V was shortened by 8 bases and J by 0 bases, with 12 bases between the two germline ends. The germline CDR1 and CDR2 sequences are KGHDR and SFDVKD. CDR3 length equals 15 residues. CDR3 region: CATKDRSATNEKLFF. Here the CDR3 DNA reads TGTGCCACCAAGGATCGCTCTGCAACTAATGAAAAACTGTTTTTT.

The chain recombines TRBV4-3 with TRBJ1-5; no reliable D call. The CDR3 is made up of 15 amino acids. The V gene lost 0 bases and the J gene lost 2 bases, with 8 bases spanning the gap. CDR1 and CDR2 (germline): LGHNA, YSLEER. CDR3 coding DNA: TGCGCCAGCAGCCAAGATGTTGGTGGCAATCAGCCCCAGCATTTT. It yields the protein CASSQDVGGNQPQHF.

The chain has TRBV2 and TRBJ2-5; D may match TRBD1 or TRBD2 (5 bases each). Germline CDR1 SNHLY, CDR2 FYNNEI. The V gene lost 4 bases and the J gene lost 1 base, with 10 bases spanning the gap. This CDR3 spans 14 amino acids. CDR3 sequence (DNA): TGTGCCAGCAGTGTACAGAGGGGCCAAGAGACCCAGTACTTC. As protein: CASSVQRGQETQYF.

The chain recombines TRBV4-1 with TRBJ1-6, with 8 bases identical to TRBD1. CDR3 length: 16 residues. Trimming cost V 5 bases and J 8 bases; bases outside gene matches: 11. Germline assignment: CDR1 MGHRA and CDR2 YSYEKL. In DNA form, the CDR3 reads TGCGCCAGCAGCATAACAGGGGGTGGTTATGATTCACCCCTCCACTTT. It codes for CASSITGGGYDSPLHF.

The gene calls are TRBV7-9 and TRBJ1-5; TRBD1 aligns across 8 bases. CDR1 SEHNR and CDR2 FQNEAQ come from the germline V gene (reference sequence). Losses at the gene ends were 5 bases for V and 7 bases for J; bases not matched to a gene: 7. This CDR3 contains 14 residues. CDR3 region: CASSRTGLEQPQHF. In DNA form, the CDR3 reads TGTGCCAGCAGCCGGACAGGGTTGGAGCAGCCCCAGCATTTT.

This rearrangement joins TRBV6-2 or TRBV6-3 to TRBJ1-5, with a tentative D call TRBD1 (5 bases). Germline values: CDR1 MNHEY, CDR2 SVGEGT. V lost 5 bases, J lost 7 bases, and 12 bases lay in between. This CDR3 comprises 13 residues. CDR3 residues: CASSRQGGQPQHF. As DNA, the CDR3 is TGTGCCAGCAGTAGGCAGGGAGGCCAGCCCCAGCATTTT.

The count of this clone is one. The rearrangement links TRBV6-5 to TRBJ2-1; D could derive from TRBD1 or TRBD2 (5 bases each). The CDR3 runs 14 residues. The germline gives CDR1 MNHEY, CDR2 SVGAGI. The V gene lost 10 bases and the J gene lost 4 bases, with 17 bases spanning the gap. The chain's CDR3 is CATHAGTAYNEQFF. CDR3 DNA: TGTGCCACGCATGCAGGGACCGCTTACAATGAGCAGTTCTTC.

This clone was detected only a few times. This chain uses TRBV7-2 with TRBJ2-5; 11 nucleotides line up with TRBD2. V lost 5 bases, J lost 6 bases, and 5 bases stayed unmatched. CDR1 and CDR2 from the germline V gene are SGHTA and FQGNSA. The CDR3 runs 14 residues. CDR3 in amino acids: CASSPGTSGKTQYF. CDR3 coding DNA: TGTGCCAGCAGCCCCGGGACTAGCGGAAAGACCCAGTACTTC.

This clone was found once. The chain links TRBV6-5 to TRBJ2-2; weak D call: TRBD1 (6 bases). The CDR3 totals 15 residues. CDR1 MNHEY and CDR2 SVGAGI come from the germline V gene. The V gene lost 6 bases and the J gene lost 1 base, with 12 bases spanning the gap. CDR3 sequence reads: CASRRMGQNTGELFF. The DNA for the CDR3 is TGTGCCAGCAGACGAATGGGACAGAACACCGGGGAGCTGTTTTTT.

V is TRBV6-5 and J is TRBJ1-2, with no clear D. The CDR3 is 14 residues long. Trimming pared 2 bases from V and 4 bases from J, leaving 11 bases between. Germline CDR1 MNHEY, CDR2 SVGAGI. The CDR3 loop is CASSYGSGTYGYTF. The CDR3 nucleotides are TGTGCCAGCAGTTACGGGTCGGGAACCTATGGCTACACCTTC.